The next 16 T cell receptor beta chains were all read from a single sample in a study of cytomegalovirus exposure and HLA in healthy donors. Primers for the PCR totalled 60 Vbeta and 13 Jbeta. The assay was immunoSEQ multiplex PCR, and TCRdb's table has in-frame clones only and misses some. In the table there are about 170,000 clones, 65% to 85% of which are singletons. Source material: PBMCs. Source of these receptors: a boy aged 2-15 years in good health and CMV-seronegative.

This chain joins TRBV6-1 and TRBJ2-1; TRBD2 matches at 8 bases. Germline V gene lookup returns CDR1 MNHNS and CDR2 SASEGT. This CDR3 is built from 12 residues. V lost 6 bases and J lost 15; bases outside the gene matches: 10. In DNA, the CDR3 is TGTGCCAGCAGCGGGAGGGGGGGAGGTCTGTTCTTC. Protein: CASSGRGGGLFF.

This clone appeared a single time. V is TRBV5-6 and J is TRBJ1-2, with 7 nucleotides matching TRBD1. The germline gives CDR1 SGHDT, CDR2 YYEEEE. The trim removed 2 bases at V and 0 bases at J, leaving 4 bases unmatched. The CDR3 is 15 residues long. The CDR3 spells CASSLQGIANYGYTF. DNA of the CDR3: TGTGCCAGCAGCTTACAGGGGATAGCTAACTATGGCTACACCTTC.

The rearrangement uses TRBV19 and TRBJ2-3; no firm D call. Germline CDR1 and CDR2: LNHDA and SQIVND (reference sequence). The CDR3 length is 15 residues. Trimming stripped 3 bases from V and 3 bases from J, with 13 bases between. This chain's CDR3 is CASSIGRSRTDTQYF. CDR3 coding DNA: TGTGCCAGTAGTATTGGTAGAAGCCGTACAGATACGCAGTATTTT.

This clone occurred once. The chain joins TRBV6-5 to TRBJ1-4, with TRBD1 matching 9 bases. The V and J ends lost 4 bases and 8 bases, in that order; junction bases with no gene match: 8. Germline values: CDR1 MNHEY, CDR2 SVGAGI. CDR3 length: 15 amino acids. The CDR3 DNA reads TGTGCCAGCAGTTTAGGACAGGGGAGCGGCGAAAAACTGTTTTTT. This translates into CASSLGQGSGEKLFF.

The chain couples TRBV7-8 to TRBJ2-2, with a tentative D call TRBD2 (6 bases). The CDR3 extends over 16 amino acids. The germline CDR1 and CDR2 sequences are SGHVS and FQNEAQ. V was shortened by 1 base and J by 3 bases, with 12 bases between the two germline ends. CDR3 loop: CASSLVGGRDTGELFF. The CDR3 region has the DNA TGTGCCAGCAGCTTAGTGGGGGGTAGAGACACCGGGGAGCTGTTTTTT.

V usage is TRBV15 and J usage is TRBJ1-4; 12 positions agree with TRBD1. Trimming at V came to 3 bases and at J to 5 bases, leaving 13 bases not matched to a gene. From germline, CDR1 is LNHNV and CDR2 YYDKDF (reference sequence). The CDR3 extends over 19 amino acids. The CDR3 DNA follows: TGTGCCACCAGCAGTTCCCCCGGGACAGGGGGCGCGGAGAATGAAAAACTGTTTTTT. It translates to CATSSSPGTGGAENEKLFF.

The chain couples TRBV5-6 to TRBJ2-1; tentatively, D is TRBD2 (7 bases). Trimming removed 0 bases at V and 7 bases at J, with 14 bases between. The CDR3 has 15 amino acids. CDR1 SGHDT and CDR2 YYEEEE come from the germline V gene. The CDR3 sequence is CASSLEGGRGNEQFF. The CDR3 DNA sequence: TGTGCCAGCAGCTTGGAGGGGGGGCGGGGTAATGAGCAGTTCTTC.

This chain uses TRBV30 with TRBJ1-2, with 7 bases matching TRBD1. This CDR3 is 13 amino acids long. Germline V gives CDR1 GTSNPN, CDR2 SVGIG (reference sequence). V lost 2 bases and J lost 4; bases outside the gene matches: 4. CDR3 loop: CAWSRAGGYGYTF. Here the CDR3 DNA reads TGTGCCTGGAGTAGGGCAGGGGGCTATGGCTACACCTTC.

This clone showed up just a few times. The chain is built from TRBV7-9 and TRBJ1-3, with D perhaps matching TRBD1 (5 bases). This CDR3 spans 14 amino acids. Trimming shortened V by 5 bases and J by 0 bases, and 8 bases separated the two germline ends. CDR1 and CDR2 from the germline V gene are SEHNR and FQNEAQ (reference sequence). CDR3 sequence (DNA): TGTGCCAGCAGCAAGACAGACTCTGGAAACACCATATATTTT. This sequence encodes CASSKTDSGNTIYF. Looking up the rest from reference TRBV7-9 and TRBJ1-3 gives the full variable domain: DTGVSQNPRHKITKRGQNVTFRCDPISEHNRLYWYRQTLGQGPEFLTYFQNEAQLEKSRLLSDRFSAERPKGSFSTLEIQRTEQGDSAMYLCASSKTDSGNTIYFGEGSWLTVV.

The sample holds a few counts of this clone. The chain uses TRBV30 and TRBJ2-7; D not certain. Deletions cut 1 base from V and 0 bases from J, with 13 bases between. Germline-derived CDR1 and CDR2 are GTSNPN and SVGIG (reference sequence). This CDR3 is 15 amino acids long. The DNA of the CDR3 is TGTGCCTGGAGTGCAGCCGACTGGAGCTCCTACGAGCAGTACTTC. It is translated as CAWSAADWSSYEQYF.

This chain uses TRBV6-5 with TRBJ2-1, with D perhaps TRBD2 (6 bases). Germline V gene sequence: CDR1 MNHEY, CDR2 SVGAGI. The V end lost 11 bases, the J end lost 10 bases, and 18 bases lay between the germline ends. The CDR3 is made up of 12 amino acids. CDR3 protein: CACPGGLGEQFF. Here the CDR3 DNA reads TGTGCCTGCCCTGGGGGACTCGGGGAGCAGTTCTTC.

The J gene is TRBJ2-1, the V gene TRBV5-6; 11 bases agree with TRBD2. V was pared by 4 bases and J by 0 bases, with 3 bases of the junction left unmatched. The germline V gene encodes CDR1 SGHDT and CDR2 YYEEEE. CDR3 length: 16 residues. The CDR3 sequence: CASSPGLAASYNEQFF. The DNA of the CDR3 is TGTGCCAGCAGCCCGGGACTAGCGGCCTCCTACAATGAGCAGTTCTTC.

This sequence joins TRBV6-1 and TRBJ1-4; the match to TRBD1 covers 9 bases. The CDR3 has 17 residues. Germline V gene lookup returns CDR1 MNHNS and CDR2 SASEGT. The J segment lost 5 bases and the V segment lost 3 bases, leaving 10 bases of the junction unmatched. CDR3: CASSEMPPGQGNEKLFF. The DNA for the CDR3 is TGTGCCAGCAGTGAGATGCCCCCGGGACAGGGAAATGAAAAACTGTTTTTT.

V is TRBV7-2 and J is TRBJ2-3; TRBD2 aligns across 8 bases. The CDR3 loop spans 16 amino acids. Germline lookup yields CDR1 SGHTA and CDR2 FQGNSA. The V segment lost 2 bases and the J segment 1 base; nucleotides outside the gene matches: 5. The CDR3 spells CASSLSPAGGTDTQYF. The CDR3 region has the DNA TGTGCCAGCAGCTTATCTCCAGCGGGGGGCACAGATACGCAGTATTTT.

This clone was detected only a few times. The V call is TRBV4-3, the J call TRBJ1-6; 7 bases agree with TRBD1. Trimming took 1 base from V and 7 from J; bases not matched to a gene: 13. Germline V gives CDR1 LGHNA, CDR2 YSLEER. CDR3 length: 18 amino acids. The CDR3: CASSQGPTDRVNNSPLHF. The CDR3 nucleotides are TGCGCCAGCAGCCAAGGACCGACCGACAGGGTAAACAATTCACCCCTCCACTTT.

This clone appeared once. The chain recombines TRBV10-1 with TRBJ2-1; D is unclear. The CDR3 has 16 residues. From germline, CDR1 is WNHNN and CDR2 SYGVQD (reference sequence). V was trimmed by 0 bases and J by 3 bases, leaving 12 bases between them. CDR3 DNA sequence: TGCGCCAGCAGTGAGTCGCACAGATTTTACTACAATGAGCAGTTCTTC. It translates to CASSESHRFYYNEQFF.